This T cell receptor (beta chain) was sequenced in a study of early T cells in non-severe SARS-CoV-2 infection. The length of the CDR3 is 16 residues. V shed 1 base, J shed 1 base, and the junction held 5 bases outside the gene matches. Germline V gives CDR1 SGHTA, CDR2 FQGNSA. Using its own MiXCR run on the 5' RACE reads, TCRdb lists one record per CDR3 protein. The data contain just under 45,000 distinct CDR3 sequences, 11% of them singletons. The material sequenced was whole blood. This chain uses TRBV7-2 with TRBJ2-7; 9 bases are a match to TRBD2. The clonotype originates from an adult who was a healthcare worker with PCR-confirmed SARS-CoV-2 infection or an uninfected control (not recorded which). The CDR3 sequence is CASSLVSGGTSYEQYF. In DNA form, the CDR3 reads TGTGCCAGCAGCTTAGTTAGCGGGGGAACATCCTACGAGCAGTACTTC.